The rows below give T cell receptor beta chains drawn from one sample of a study of blood T cell repertoires in COVID-19. Sequencing was performed with immunoSEQ multiplex PCR; in TCRdb, only in-frame clones are kept and a portion is missing. The table records some 49,000 clones, roughly 80% of them present only once. The sample was peripheral blood. These receptors all come from a human donor in a cohort sampled during active COVID-19. CDR3s include the opening cysteine and the closing phenylalanine or tryptophan. A D gene is named only where the DNA matches it firmly. Clone sizes are given selectively: once, few, many, or a class where the clone is expanded.

d_gene | j_gene | v_gene | abundance | CDR3nt | CDR3aa
- | TRBJ1-2 | TRBV12-3/TRBV12-4 | - | TGTGCCAGCAGTTTAGGGGCGAACTATGGCTACACCTTC | CASSLGANYGYTF
- | TRBJ2-1 | TRBV21-1 | - | TGTGCCAGCAGCAAAAGTGTTTGGCGAACGACTACCAATGAGCAGTTCTTC | CASSKSVWRTTTNEQFF
TRBD1 | TRBJ2-7 | TRBV11-2 | - | TGTGCCAGCAGCTCTCCCTCCGGGACAGCCTACGAGCAGTACTTC | CASSSPSGTAYEQYF
- | TRBJ2-1 | TRBV18 | - | TGTGCCAGCTCACTTACCGACAGCAGCTCCTACAATGAGCAGTTCTTC | CASSLTDSSSYNEQFF
TRBD1 | TRBJ1-2 | TRBV18 | - | TGTGCCAGCTCACCCCGGAGGGGGCTTTATGGCTACACCTTC | CASSPRRGLYGYTF
TRBD1 | TRBJ1-4 | TRBV10-3 | - | TGTGCCATCAGTGAGGCAGGGGGGCGTAATGAAAAACTGTTTTTT | CAISEAGGRNEKLFF
TRBD2 | TRBJ2-7 | TRBV19 | - | TGTGCCAGTAGTATAGGTAGCGGGGACGGGGAGCAGTACTTC | CASSIGSGDGEQYF
- | TRBJ1-2 | TRBV6-4 | - | TGTGCCAGCAGTGAAGGTAGTCAGGGCCCCTCGGGCTACACCTTC | CASSEGSQGPSGYTF
- | TRBJ2-1 | TRBV10-3 | - | TGTGCCATCAAGGCGGAGCAGGGCAATGAGCAGTTCTTC | CAIKAEQGNEQFF
TRBD1 | TRBJ2-7 | TRBV11-2 | - | TGTGCCAGCAGCTTTCACCTTGGGACAGGTACTCCCTACGAGCAGTACTTC | CASSFHLGTGTPYEQYF
TRBD1 | TRBJ1-2 | TRBV18 | - | TGTGCCAGCTCTTTCGCTTCCCTTGCAGGGACAGCCAACTATGGCTACACCTTC | CASSFASLAGTANYGYTF
- | TRBJ2-7 | TRBV19 | - | TGTGCCAGTAGTATCGCCCACCCGAGCTCCTACGAGCAGTACTTC | CASSIAHPSSYEQYF
- | TRBJ1-2 | TRBV4-1 | few | TGCGCCAGCAGCCAAGATGGGCAGGGTCTAAATGGCTACACCTTC | CASSQDGQGLNGYTF
TRBD1 | TRBJ1-2 | TRBV29-1 | - | TGCAGCGGTCGGGACAGTACTGGCTACACCTTC | CSGRDSTGYTF
- | TRBJ1-1 | TRBV29-1 | - | TGCAGCGTTGAACAGGGGCGCATGAACACTGAAGCTTTCTTT | CSVEQGRMNTEAFF
- | TRBJ1-5 | TRBV7-2 | - | TGTGCCAGCAGCTTAGTGCAGGGGAATCAGCCCCAGCATTTT | CASSLVQGNQPQHF
TRBD1 | TRBJ1-5 | TRBV24-1 | - | TGTGCCACCAGTAACAGGGGAAGTCAGCCCCAGCATTTT | CATSNRGSQPQHF
TRBD1 | TRBJ1-2 | TRBV29-1 | - | TGCAGCGTTGAAGAGATCACAGGGGAGAGGAGCTATGGCTACACCTTC | CSVEEITGERSYGYTF
TRBD1 | TRBJ2-4 | TRBV18 | - | TGTGCCAGCTCAGCTGACAGGGTGGGAGCCAAAAACATTCAGTACTTC | CASSADRVGAKNIQYF
- | TRBJ2-7 | TRBV27 | - | TGTGCCAGCAGTTTATGGGCAACAGGGAGTAAGGGCGAGCAGTACTTC | CASSLWATGSKGEQYF
TRBD2 | TRBJ2-7 | TRBV10-3 | - | TGTGCCATCTCCGGCGGGGGTAGGGACTTGACCTCGGCCTACGAGCAGTACTTC | CAISGGGRDLTSAYEQYF
TRBD2 | TRBJ2-3 | TRBV7-2 | - | TGTGCCAGCAGCCTTAGCGGGAACACAGATACGCAGTATTTT | CASSLSGNTDTQYF
- | TRBJ2-2 | TRBV3-1/TRBV3-2 | - | TGTGCCAGCAGCATAGGCCCGACAGGAATTATCGGGGAGCTGTTTTTT | CASSIGPTGIIGELFF
- | TRBJ2-3 | TRBV29-1 | - | TGCAGCGGGGGGCGATGGCGGGGTCAACAAAAGGGTACAGATACGCAGTATTTT | CSGGRWRGQQKGTDTQYF
- | TRBJ2-7 | TRBV5-1 | few | TGCGCCAGCAGCTTGCGGACGGGAACCTACGAGCAGTACTTC | CASSLRTGTYEQYF
- | TRBJ2-3 | TRBV7-9 | - | TGTGCCAGCACGACCGGGAACATAGACACAGATACGCAGTATTTT | CASTTGNIDTDTQYF
- | TRBJ2-7 | TRBV3-1/TRBV3-2 | - | TGTGCCAGCAGCCAGGGCGCTTTCCTACCGTACTTC | CASSQGAFLPYF
TRBD2 | TRBJ2-2 | TRBV28 | - | TGTGCCAGCAGTCGGCTAGCGGGGGGGCATATAAGCACCGGGGAGCTGTTTTTT | CASSRLAGGHISTGELFF
- | TRBJ1-2 | TRBV6-4 | - | TGTGCCAGCAGTGACGGGCGGGCCTACACCTTC | CASSDGRAYTF
- | TRBJ2-7 | TRBV27 | - | TGTGCCAGCAGTACAGGGATCCCCTACGAGCAGTACTTC | CASSTGIPYEQYF
TRBD2 | TRBJ2-5 | TRBV7-2 | - | TGTGCCAGCAGCCCCCGGCCCGGAGCGCGGGGGAGGGGAGAGACCCAGTACTTC | CASSPRPGARGRGETQYF
TRBD1 | TRBJ1-1 | TRBV7-2 | - | TGTGCCAGCAGCTTACGGGACAGGAACACTGAAGCTTTCTTT | CASSLRDRNTEAFF
- | TRBJ2-6 | TRBV15 | - | TGTGCCACCAGCGTCAGGGGAACTGGGGCCAACGTCCTGACTTTC | CATSVRGTGANVLTF
- | TRBJ1-6 | TRBV12-5 | - | TGTGCTAGTGGGGCCGGGACTTCTAATTCACCCCTCCACTTT | CASGAGTSNSPLHF
- | TRBJ1-2 | TRBV12-3/TRBV12-4 | - | TGTGCCAGCAGTTTAAATCAAGGAGGTGGCTACACCTTC | CASSLNQGGGYTF
- | TRBJ1-4 | TRBV3-1/TRBV3-2 | - | TGTGCCAGCAGCCCTCCGAGCACTAATGAAAAACTGTTTTTT | CASSPPSTNEKLFF
TRBD2 | TRBJ2-5 | TRBV5-1 | - | TGCGCCAGCAGCTTGGATAACGGGGGGGACGAGACCCAGTACTTC | CASSLDNGGDETQYF
- | TRBJ1-2 | TRBV6-5 | - | TGTGCCAGCAGCGAGAAAAACGAATTTGGCTACACCTTC | CASSEKNEFGYTF
- | TRBJ1-3 | TRBV7-2 | - | TGTGCCAGCAGCTTAGTGGCGGGGTCTGGAAACACCATATATTTT | CASSLVAGSGNTIYF
TRBD1 | TRBJ2-7 | TRBV9 | - | TGTGCCAGCAGCTCCTACCCGGGACAGGCCACCTACGAGCAGTACTTC | CASSSYPGQATYEQYF
TRBD1 | TRBJ2-7 | TRBV5-1 | - | TGCGCCAGCAGCTTGGCCACCGGGACAGGGGGTTTCAACGAGCAGTACTTC | CASSLATGTGGFNEQYF
- | TRBJ1-4 | TRBV5-1 | - | TGCGCCAGCAGCTTGGCGGGAAGGGTGGAGGAAAAACTGTTTTTT | CASSLAGRVEEKLFF
- | TRBJ1-2 | TRBV9 | - | TGTGCCAGCAGCGTAGAGTCCCTCCGGGACATGCCCTATGGCTACACCTTC | CASSVESLRDMPYGYTF
TRBD2 | TRBJ2-5 | TRBV4-3 | - | TGCGCCAGCAGCCAAGGCAGCGGGGGAGAGACCCAGTACTTC | CASSQGSGGETQYF
TRBD2 | TRBJ2-1 | TRBV10-3 | - | TGTGCCATCAGTGTTACACTAGCGGGGGGTTACAATGAGCAGTTCTTC | CAISVTLAGGYNEQFF
- | TRBJ1-3 | TRBV7-9 | - | TGTGCCAGCAGCTTAGAGGGACTGACTGGAAACACCATATATTTT | CASSLEGLTGNTIYF
- | TRBJ1-5 | TRBV4-2 | few | TGTGCCAGCAGCCAAGATAGAGTAGGGGGAAGACAGCCCCAGCATTTT | CASSQDRVGGRQPQHF
- | TRBJ2-2 | TRBV24-1 | once | TGTGCCACCAGCCCCAGGGGGAACACCGGGGAGCTGTTTTTT | CATSPRGNTGELFF
- | TRBJ2-2 | TRBV18 | - | TGTGCCAGCTCACCACGTTCGTTATCGGGGAAGAACACCGGGGAGCTGTTTTTT | CASSPRSLSGKNTGELFF
TRBD1 | TRBJ2-5 | TRBV5-1 | - | TGCGCCAGCAGCTTACGAGGGACAGGGGGCGAAGAGACCCAGTACTTC | CASSLRGTGGEETQYF